A single sample is the source of the 28 T cell receptor beta chains below, sequenced in a study of cytomegalovirus exposure and HLA in healthy donors (dated by TCRdb to the late 2010s). Library generation was performed with the immunoSEQ multiplex PCR assay. For the multiplex PCR, a mixture combining 60 forward primers for TCR Vbeta segments and 13 reverse primers for TCR Jbeta segments was used. TCRdb mirrors the immuneACCESS table, restricted to in-frame sequences. Some clones are absent from its copies; in checked studies, under half trace to an unresolved V gene, and the reason for the others is unknown. Within this sample are about 140,000 clones, with roughly 81% of them counted one time only. Clones ranked in the top ten supply 1.5% to 2% of the sample. The sample consisted of PBMCs. The receptor source for this set is a female donor in good health and CMV-seronegative.

The chain links TRBV7-8 to TRBJ2-5; 8 bases map to TRBD1. This CDR3 has 15 residues. The V and J ends lost 4 bases and 4 bases, in that order; junction bases with no gene match: 8. CDR1 is SGHVS and CDR2 is FQNEAQ in the germline V gene. Here the CDR3 DNA reads TGTGCCAGCAGCTCAGGACAGGGAGTTTCAGAGACCCAGTACTTC. Protein product: CASSSGQGVSETQYF.

The rearrangement uses TRBV5-4 and TRBJ2-5; 14 positions match TRBD2. There are 13 residues in the CDR3. The ends lost 7 bases at V and 4 bases at J; junction bases unmatched: 0. Germline V gives CDR1 SGHNT, CDR2 YYREEE (reference sequence). The CDR3 DNA sequence: TGTGCCAGCGGACTAGCGGGAGGAGAGACCCAGTACTTC. Amino acids: CASGLAGGETQYF.

The chain employs TRBV5-1 and TRBJ1-1, with 9 bases identical to TRBD1. Germline loops: CDR1 SGHRS, CDR2 YFSETQ. Trimming at V came to 2 bases and at J to 5 bases, leaving 7 bases not matched to a gene. This CDR3 spans 15 amino acids. The CDR3 region is CASSLQGARDTEAFF. CDR3 coding DNA: TGCGCCAGCAGCTTACAGGGGGCGAGGGATACTGAAGCTTTCTTT.

The chain has TRBV27 and TRBJ2-3, with TRBD2 identical over 12 bases. The CDR3 has 18 amino acids. The V segment lost 0 bases and the J segment 4 bases; nucleotides outside the gene matches: 8. In germline, CDR1 is MNHEY, CDR2 SMNVEV (reference sequence). In nucleotides, the CDR3 is TGTGCCAGCAGTTTATCCCGGACTAGCGGGATCCCGGCAGATACGCAGTATTTT. Its protein is CASSLSRTSGIPADTQYF.

The chain has TRBV5-1 and TRBJ2-3; TRBD1 might be the D (6 bases). From germline, CDR1 is SGHRS and CDR2 YFSETQ. Trimming left V 4 bases short and J 3 bases short, with 18 bases between. CDR3 length: 16 residues. The CDR3 sequence: CASSPAPGQSTDTQYF. CDR3 bases: TGCGCCAGCAGCCCGGCTCCAGGACAGAGTACAGATACGCAGTATTTT. The complete variable domain, with remaining parts taken from reference TRBV5-1 and TRBJ2-3, reads KAGVTQTPRYLIKTRGQQVTLSCSPISGHRSVSWYQQTPGQGLQFLFEYFSETQRNKGNFPGRFSGRQFSNSRSEMNVSTLELGDSALYLCASSPAPGQSTDTQYFGPGTRLTVL.

This clone was observed a few times. The rearrangement uses TRBV6-6 and TRBJ2-7; TRBD1 matches 10 bases. Looked up from germline, CDR1 is MNHNY and CDR2 is SVGAGI (reference sequence). The CDR3 totals 14 residues. Germline trimming cut 5 bases from V and 1 base from J; bases unmatched to any gene: 2. The CDR3 DNA is TGTGCCAGCAGTCGGACAGGGGGATCCTACGAGCAGTACTTC. Protein sequence: CASSRTGGSYEQYF.

V usage is TRBV20-1 and J usage is TRBJ2-7; a weak D match, TRBD1 (6 bases). This CDR3 contains 11 residues. V lost 6 bases to trimming and J lost 6 bases, with 12 bases between them. Germline assignment: CDR1 DFQATT and CDR2 SNEGSKA (reference sequence). The CDR3 reads CSANTGIEQYF. Written as DNA, the CDR3 is TGCAGTGCCAATACAGGGATCGAGCAGTACTTC.

V and J are TRBV5-3 and TRBJ2-7; TRBD1 matches 8 bases. TRBV5-3 is reported as an ORF; its role is uncertain. J gave up 5 bases and V 6 bases, and 10 bases lay outside the gene matches. The CDR3 contains 14 residues. In DNA, the CDR3 is TGTGCCAGAACCGAACCGGACAGGGTCCACGAGCAGTACTTC. Translated, it gives CARTEPDRVHEQYF.

V and J are TRBV5-6 and TRBJ2-7, with 7 bases matching TRBD2. V was pared by 7 bases and J by 2 bases, with 9 bases of the junction left unmatched. The CDR3 length is 14 residues. Germline loops: CDR1 SGHDT, CDR2 YYEEEE. The CDR3: CASLGASGPYEQYF. Here the CDR3 DNA reads TGTGCCAGCCTAGGGGCTAGCGGTCCCTACGAGCAGTACTTC.

The chain combines TRBV6-6 with TRBJ2-7; D is possibly TRBD2 (6 bases). This CDR3 region has 14 residues. Germline V gives CDR1 MNHNY, CDR2 SVGAGI (reference sequence). V was shortened by 4 bases and J by 3 bases, with 13 bases between the two germline ends. The CDR3 loop reads CASSWGVGDYEQYF. CDR3 DNA sequence: TGTGCCAGCAGTTGGGGGGTGGGTGACTACGAGCAGTACTTC.

The rearrangement joins TRBV5-1 to TRBJ2-2, with TRBD1 as a possible D gene (5 bases). V shed 2 bases and J shed 4 bases, with 12 bases lying between them. Germline V gene lookup returns CDR1 SGHRS and CDR2 YFSETQ. The CDR3 is 15 amino acids. CDR3 in amino acids: CASSLGAGSTGELFF. CDR3 bases: TGCGCCAGCAGCTTAGGGGCAGGATCCACCGGGGAGCTGTTTTTT.

V usage is TRBV7-6 and J usage is TRBJ2-7; TRBD2 aligns across 7 bases. Germline trimming cut 5 bases from V and 2 bases from J; bases unmatched to any gene: 12. This CDR3 has 16 amino acids. Germline assignment: CDR1 SGHVS and CDR2 FNYEAQ. CDR3 loop: CASSTSASVKTYEQYF. CDR3 nucleotides: TGTGCCAGCAGCACTAGCGCTAGCGTGAAAACCTACGAGCAGTACTTC.

The chain employs TRBV19 and TRBJ1-5; D not certain. CDR1 is LNHDA, CDR2 SQIVND, per germline (reference sequence). Between the trimmed V and J ends, which lost 7 bases and 4 bases, there was a span of 8 bases. The CDR3 length is 12 residues. CDR3 sequence reads: CASMEINQPQHF. The CDR3 coding sequence is TGTGCCAGTATGGAGATAAATCAGCCCCAGCATTTT.

J is TRBJ2-2 and V is TRBV11-3, with a weak D call TRBD2 (5 bases). Trimming cost V 5 bases and J 4 bases, with 20 bases left between them. The germline CDR1 and CDR2 sequences are SGHNT and YENEEA. CDR3 length equals 17 residues. CDR3 sequence: CASSPTNRGALTGELFF. The CDR3 DNA reads as TGTGCCAGCAGCCCCACAAACCGGGGAGCCCTCACCGGGGAGCTGTTTTTT.

The chain recombines TRBV18 with TRBJ2-5; a weak D match, TRBD1 (6 bases). The J call may be faulty, since TRBJ2-7 better matches the DNA end. The CDR3 runs to 14 residues. Germline V gene lookup returns CDR1 KGHSH and CDR2 LQKENI. The CDR3 protein is CASSRTDSSYEQYF. For the CDR3, the DNA is TGTGCCAGCTCACGTACGGACAGCTCCTACGAGCAGTACTTC.

The rearrangement joins TRBV9 to TRBJ2-3, with TRBD2 identical over 11 bases. This CDR3 comprises 16 residues. J gave up 1 base and V 4 bases, and 5 bases lay outside the gene matches. The germline gives CDR1 SGDLS, CDR2 YYNGEE. The CDR3 loop reads CASSTWTSGRTDTQYF. In nucleotides, the CDR3 is TGTGCCAGCAGCACATGGACTAGCGGGCGCACAGATACGCAGTATTTT.

The chain uses TRBV10-1 and TRBJ2-1; 16 bases match TRBD2. V lost 6 bases to trimming and J lost 8 bases; unmatched junction nucleotides: 7. Per germline, CDR1 WNHNN and CDR2 SYGVQD (reference sequence). This CDR3 comprises 16 residues. CDR3 bases: TGCGCCAGCAGCGCGGGACTAGCGGGGGGGCAGGATGAGCAGTTCTTC. It codes for CASSAGLAGGQDEQFF.

V gene TRBV6-5 combines with J gene TRBJ2-2, with D possibly being TRBD1 (5 bases). Trimming removed 0 bases from V and 6 bases from J, with 5 bases in between. From germline, CDR1 is MNHEY and CDR2 SVGAGI. The CDR3 runs to 13 residues. CDR3 bases: TGTGCCAGCAGTTACTCGGGGCCCGGGGAGCTGTTTTTT. This translates into CASSYSGPGELFF.

The rearrangement joins TRBV28 to TRBJ1-1; D is uncertain. V lost 7 bases and J 2 bases, leaving 5 bases between the germline ends. The CDR3 covers 11 residues. Germline V gene sequence: CDR1 MDHEN, CDR2 SYDVKM. The CDR3 loop reads CASTLNTEAFF. The DNA of the CDR3 is TGTGCCAGCACCCTTAACACTGAAGCTTTCTTT.

In nucleotides, the CDR3 is TGTGCCAGCAGTGATTTGATGGGGCAGGGGAGGGGCGAGCAGTACTTC. This gives the protein CASSDLMGQGRGEQYF. The chain is built from TRBV6-1 and TRBJ2-7, with D perhaps matching TRBD2 (7 bases). Germline assignment: CDR1 MNHNS and CDR2 SASEGT. Trimming removed 3 bases at V and 6 bases at J, with 21 bases between. The CDR3 is 16 residues long.

This clone was seen a few times. The gene calls are TRBV6-7 and TRBJ1-3, with a weak D call TRBD1 (5 bases). TRBV6-7 is sorted into the ORF group, with uncertain function. Between the trimmed V and J ends, which lost 2 bases and 2 bases, there was a span of 13 bases. The CDR3 has 16 residues. In DNA form, the CDR3 reads TGTGCCAGCAGTTACGCGCACGGGGGGGCTGGAAACACCATATATTTT. Translation gives CASSYAHGGAGNTIYF.

The chain carries TRBV9 and TRBJ1-2; D is possibly TRBD1 (6 bases). CDR1 SGDLS and CDR2 YYNGEE come from the germline V gene. The length of the CDR3 is 15 residues. With 4 bases removed from V and 4 bases from J, the gap between germline ends came to 17 bases. The CDR3 protein is CASSPPRGQLYGYTF. Written as DNA, the CDR3 is TGTGCCAGCAGCCCGCCACGAGGACAGCTCTATGGCTACACCTTC.

J is TRBJ2-7 and V is TRBV7-6; a possible D gene is TRBD1 (6 bases). Germline CDR1 reads SGHVS; CDR2 reads FNYEAQ. The ends were cut back, 1 base at V and 8 bases at J, with 12 bases in the middle. The CDR3 has 13 residues. CDR3 region: CASSLVAGQQQYF. DNA of the CDR3: TGTGCCAGCAGCTTAGTGGCTGGACAGCAGCAGTACTTC. Together with reference TRBV7-6 and TRBJ2-7, the CDR3 gives the full variable domain: GAGVSQSPRYKVTKRGQDVALRCDPISGHVSLYWYRQALGQGPEFLTYFNYEAQQDKSGLPNDRFSAERPEGSISTLTIQRTEQRDSAMYRCASSLVAGQQQYFGPGTRLTVT.

The chain joins TRBV28 to TRBJ1-1, with 9 bases lining up with TRBD1. The germline CDR1 and CDR2 sequences are MDHEN and SYDVKM. The V gene end was trimmed by 7 bases and the J gene end by 1 base; junction bases not matched to a gene: 7. The CDR3 runs to 15 residues. CDR3 sequence: CASKTGGPGNTEAFF. In nucleotides, the CDR3 is TGTGCCAGCAAAACAGGGGGCCCGGGGAACACTGAAGCTTTCTTT.

The chain is built from TRBV27 and TRBJ1-4; D not certain. The CDR3 is 15 amino acids. Germline lookup yields CDR1 MNHEY and CDR2 SMNVEV (reference sequence). V dropped 6 bases and J dropped 8 bases, with 19 bases sitting between them. CDR3 protein: CASSDPPGFPEKLFF. In DNA form, the CDR3 reads TGTGCCAGCAGCGACCCGCCGGGGTTTCCGGAAAAACTGTTTTTT.

The DNA of the CDR3 is TGTGCCAGCAGCTCAGGGGGCGCGACCGGGGAGCTGTTTTTT. Translation: CASSSGGATGELFF. The chain joins TRBV11-3 to TRBJ2-2; 8 bases agree with TRBD1. CDR1 is SGHNT and CDR2 is YENEEA in the germline V gene. The V gene end was trimmed by 4 bases and the J gene end by 5 bases; junction bases not matched to a gene: 3. The CDR3 runs 14 residues.

The V and J genes are TRBV7-9 and TRBJ1-2, with a tentative D call TRBD1 (6 bases). The V and J ends lost 1 base and 4 bases respectively, with 7 bases between them. Germline V gene lookup returns CDR1 SEHNR and CDR2 FQNEAQ (reference sequence). The CDR3 contains 13 residues. This chain's CDR3 is CASSLEGVYGYTF. In DNA form, the CDR3 reads TGTGCCAGCAGCTTAGAGGGGGTCTATGGCTACACCTTC. Using reference TRBV7-9 and TRBJ1-2 for the parts outside the CDR3, the full variable domain is DTGVSQNPRHKITKRGQNVTFRCDPISEHNRLYWYRQTLGQGPEFLTYFQNEAQLEKSRLLSDRFSAERPKGSFSTLEIQRTEQGDSAMYLCASSLEGVYGYTFGSGTRLTVV.

The J gene is TRBJ2-2, the V gene TRBV7-7; TRBD1 aligns across 8 bases. From germline, CDR1 is SSHAT and CDR2 FNYEAQ (reference sequence). The CDR3 runs 16 residues. J was trimmed by 4 bases and V by 4 bases; bases with no gene match: 8. CDR3 residues: CASSSAGTGGTGELFF. CDR3 bases: TGTGCCAGCAGCTCCGCCGGGACAGGAGGCACCGGGGAGCTGTTTTTT.